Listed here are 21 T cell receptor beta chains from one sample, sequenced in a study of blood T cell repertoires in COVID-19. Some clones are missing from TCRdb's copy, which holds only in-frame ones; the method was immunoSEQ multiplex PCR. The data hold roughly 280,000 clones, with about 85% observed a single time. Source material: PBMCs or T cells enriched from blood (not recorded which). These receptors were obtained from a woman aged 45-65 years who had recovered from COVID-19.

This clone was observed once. In DNA, the CDR3 is TGTGCCTGGAGTGGGGGACAGACAAGCTCTGGAAACACCATATATTTT. Its translation: CAWSGGQTSSGNTIYF. This chain joins TRBV30 and TRBJ1-3; 7 bases map to TRBD1. V lost 1 base to trimming and J lost 0 bases; unmatched junction nucleotides: 6. CDR1 is GTSNPN, CDR2 SVGIG, per germline (reference sequence). The CDR3 has 16 residues.

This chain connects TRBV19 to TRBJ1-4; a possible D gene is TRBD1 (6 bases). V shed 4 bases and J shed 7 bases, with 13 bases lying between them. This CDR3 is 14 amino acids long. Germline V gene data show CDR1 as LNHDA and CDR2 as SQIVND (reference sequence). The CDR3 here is CASSTQGVSEKLFF. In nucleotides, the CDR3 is TGTGCCAGTAGTACACAGGGAGTGAGTGAAAAACTGTTTTTT.

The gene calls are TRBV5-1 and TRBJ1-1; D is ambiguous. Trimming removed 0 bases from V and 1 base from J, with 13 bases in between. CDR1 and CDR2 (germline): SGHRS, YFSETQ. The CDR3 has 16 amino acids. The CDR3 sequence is CASSLGSSIRNTEAFF. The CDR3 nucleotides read TGCGCCAGCAGCTTGGGTAGCAGTATAAGGAACACTGAAGCTTTCTTT. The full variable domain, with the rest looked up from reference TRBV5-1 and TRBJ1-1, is KAGVTQTPRYLIKTRGQQVTLSCSPISGHRSVSWYQQTPGQGLQFLFEYFSETQRNKGNFPGRFSGRQFSNSRSEMNVSTLELGDSALYLCASSLGSSIRNTEAFFGQGTRLTVV.

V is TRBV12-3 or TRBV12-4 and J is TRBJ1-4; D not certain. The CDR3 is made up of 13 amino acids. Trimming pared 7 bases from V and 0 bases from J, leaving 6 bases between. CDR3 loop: CASKGATNEKLFF. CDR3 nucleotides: TGTGCCAGCAAGGGAGCAACTAATGAAAAACTGTTTTTT.

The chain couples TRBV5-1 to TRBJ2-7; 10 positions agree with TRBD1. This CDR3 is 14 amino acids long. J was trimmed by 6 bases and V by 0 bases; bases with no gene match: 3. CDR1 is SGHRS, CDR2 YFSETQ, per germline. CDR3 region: CASSLGDRGLEQYF. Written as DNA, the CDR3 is TGCGCCAGCAGCTTGGGAGACAGGGGGCTCGAGCAGTACTTC.

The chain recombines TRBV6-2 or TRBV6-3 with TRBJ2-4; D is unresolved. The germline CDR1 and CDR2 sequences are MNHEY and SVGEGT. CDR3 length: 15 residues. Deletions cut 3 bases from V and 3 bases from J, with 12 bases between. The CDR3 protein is CASSYLDLVKNIQYF. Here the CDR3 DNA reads TGTGCCAGCAGTTATCTTGACTTGGTCAAAAACATTCAGTACTTC.

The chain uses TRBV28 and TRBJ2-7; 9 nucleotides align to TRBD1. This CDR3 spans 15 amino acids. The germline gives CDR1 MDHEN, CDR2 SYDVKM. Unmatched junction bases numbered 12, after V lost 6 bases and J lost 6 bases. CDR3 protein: CASSRAGTGNTEQYF. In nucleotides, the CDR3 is TGTGCCAGCAGCCGAGCGGGGACAGGGAATACCGAGCAGTACTTC.

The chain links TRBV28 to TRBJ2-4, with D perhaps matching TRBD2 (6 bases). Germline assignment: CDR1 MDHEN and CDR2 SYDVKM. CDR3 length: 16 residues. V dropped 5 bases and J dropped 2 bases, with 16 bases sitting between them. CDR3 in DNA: TGTGCCAGCAGTCCAGACGGGAGTTTAACCAAAAACATTCAGTACTTC. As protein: CASSPDGSLTKNIQYF.

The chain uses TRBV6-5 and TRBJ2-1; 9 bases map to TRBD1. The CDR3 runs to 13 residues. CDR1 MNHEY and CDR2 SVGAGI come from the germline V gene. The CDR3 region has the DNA TGTGTCGGTTCGGGACAGGGTAGGCATGAGCAGTTCTTC. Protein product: CVGSGQGRHEQFF.

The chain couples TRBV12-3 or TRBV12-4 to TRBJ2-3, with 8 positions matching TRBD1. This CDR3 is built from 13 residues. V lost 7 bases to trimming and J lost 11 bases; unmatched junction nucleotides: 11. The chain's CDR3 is CASTGRGTGGQYF. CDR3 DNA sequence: TGTGCCAGCACCGGGCGAGGAACAGGGGGGCAGTATTTT.

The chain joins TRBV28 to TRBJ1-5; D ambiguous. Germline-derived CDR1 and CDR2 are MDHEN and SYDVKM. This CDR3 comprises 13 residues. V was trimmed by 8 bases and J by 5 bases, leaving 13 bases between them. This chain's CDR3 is CASVSAGYQPQHF. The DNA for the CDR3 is TGTGCCAGCGTATCAGCGGGATATCAGCCCCAGCATTTT. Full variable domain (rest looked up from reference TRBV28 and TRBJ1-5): DVKVTQSSRYLVKRTGEKVFLECVQDMDHENMFWYRQDPGLGLRLIYFSYDVKMKEKGDIPEGYSVSREKKERFSLILESASTNQTSMYLCASVSAGYQPQHFGDGTRLSIL.

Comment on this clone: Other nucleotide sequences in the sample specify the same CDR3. The CDR3 reads CASSLGTGGNQPQHF. The CDR3 coding sequence is TGTGCCAGCAGCTTAGGGACAGGGGGAAATCAGCCCCAGCATTTT. This chain uses TRBV7-9 with TRBJ1-5, with TRBD1 identical over 10 bases. The CDR3 has 15 residues. The V gene end was trimmed by 1 base and the J gene end by 4 bases; junction bases not matched to a gene: 1. Germline values: CDR1 SEHNR, CDR2 FQNEAQ (reference sequence).

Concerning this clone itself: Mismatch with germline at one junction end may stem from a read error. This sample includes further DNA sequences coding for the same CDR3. The chain's CDR3 is CASSPKGALDEKLFF. The DNA of the CDR3 is TGTGCTAGCAGCCCGAAGGGGGCCCTTGATGAAAAACTGTTTTTT. The J gene is TRBJ1-4, the V gene TRBV5-6, with 7 bases aligning to TRBD1. Germline values: CDR1 SGHDT, CDR2 YYEEEE. This CDR3 has 15 residues.

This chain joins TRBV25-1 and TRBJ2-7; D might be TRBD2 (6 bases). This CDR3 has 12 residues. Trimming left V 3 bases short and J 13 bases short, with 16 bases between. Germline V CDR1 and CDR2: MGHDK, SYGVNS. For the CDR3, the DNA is TGTGCCAGCAGTGAGTCTACTAGCTTACTCTACTTC. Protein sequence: CASSESTSLLYF.

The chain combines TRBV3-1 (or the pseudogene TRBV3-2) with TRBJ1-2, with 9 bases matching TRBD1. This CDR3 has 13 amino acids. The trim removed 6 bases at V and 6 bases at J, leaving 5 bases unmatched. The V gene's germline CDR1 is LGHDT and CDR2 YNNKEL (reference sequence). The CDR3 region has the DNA TGTGCCAGCAGACTGGGACAGGGAAATGGCTACACCTTC. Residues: CASRLGQGNGYTF.

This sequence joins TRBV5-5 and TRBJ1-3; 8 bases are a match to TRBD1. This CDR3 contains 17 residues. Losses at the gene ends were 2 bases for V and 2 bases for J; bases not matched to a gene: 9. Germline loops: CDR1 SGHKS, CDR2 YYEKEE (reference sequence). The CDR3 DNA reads TGTGCCAGCAGCTTCACCTCCGGGACAGGAGCTGGAAACACCATATATTTT. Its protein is CASSFTSGTGAGNTIYF.

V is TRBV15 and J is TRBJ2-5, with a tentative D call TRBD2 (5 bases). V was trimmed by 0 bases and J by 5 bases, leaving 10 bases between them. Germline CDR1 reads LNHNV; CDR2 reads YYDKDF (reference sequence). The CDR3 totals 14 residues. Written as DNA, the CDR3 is TGTGCCACCAGCAGAGAGGCCAGAGGGGAGACCCAGTACTTC. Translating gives CATSREARGETQYF.

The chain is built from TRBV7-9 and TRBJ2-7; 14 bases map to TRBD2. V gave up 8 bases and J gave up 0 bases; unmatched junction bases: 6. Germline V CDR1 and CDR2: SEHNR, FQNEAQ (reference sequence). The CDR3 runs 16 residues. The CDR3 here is CASHRGTSGSSYEQYF. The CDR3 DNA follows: TGTGCCAGCCACAGGGGGACTAGCGGGAGCTCCTACGAGCAGTACTTC.

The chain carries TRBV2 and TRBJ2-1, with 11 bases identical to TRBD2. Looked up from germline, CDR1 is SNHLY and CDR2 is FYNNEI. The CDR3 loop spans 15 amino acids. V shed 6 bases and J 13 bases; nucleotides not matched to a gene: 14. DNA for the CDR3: TGTGCCAGCAGCCGGGGACTAGCGGCCGAGGGCCAACAGTTCTTC. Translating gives CASSRGLAAEGQQFF.

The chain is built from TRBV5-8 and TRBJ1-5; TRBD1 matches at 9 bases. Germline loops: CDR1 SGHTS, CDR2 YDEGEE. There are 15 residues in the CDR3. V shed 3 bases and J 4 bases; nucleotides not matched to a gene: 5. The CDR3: CASSWSGTGNQPQHF. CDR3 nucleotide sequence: TGTGCCAGCAGCTGGTCCGGGACAGGGAATCAGCCCCAGCATTTT.

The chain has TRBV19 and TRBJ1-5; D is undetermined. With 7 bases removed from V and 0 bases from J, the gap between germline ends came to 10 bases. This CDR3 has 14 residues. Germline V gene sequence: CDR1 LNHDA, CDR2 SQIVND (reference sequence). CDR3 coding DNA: TGTGCCAGTAAGGGCGGGAATAGCAATCAGCCCCAGCATTTT. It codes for CASKGGNSNQPQHF. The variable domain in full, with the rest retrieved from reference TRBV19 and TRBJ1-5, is DGGITQSPKYLFRKEGQNVTLSCEQNLNHDAMYWYRQDPGQGLRLIYYSQIVNDFQKGDIAEGYSVSREKKESFPLTVTSAQKNPTAFYLCASKGGNSNQPQHFGDGTRLSIL.